This T cell receptor beta chain is drawn from a study of regulatory T cells in long-lasting Graves disease. Overall study results and limits: Between persistent patients, thousands of public clonotypes were shared, exceeding the 800 to 1,000 shared between new patients.

In its sample, this clonotype was seen a few times. What it binds is not known. Specified time point: persistent/refractory GD, antithyroid drugs over 5 years with positive TRAb. Researchers made the TCR library from RNA that was extracted from PBMCs. Construction of TCR beta libraries relied on iRepertoire HTBI primers and on Arm-PCR targeting CDR3 regions. MiXCR was run by TCRdb on the multiplex PCR reads, yielding one entry per CDR3 protein. The table records about 290,000 distinct CDR3 sequences, 20% to 25% of them present only once. The material was peripheral blood mononuclear cells (PBMCs), obtained when the disease was refractory, from a patient treated with antithyroid drugs. This TCR was sampled from a female donor with Graves disease.

The CDR3 DNA reads as TGTGCCAGCAGTTTACCGGGGGTCAAAAACATTCAGTACTTC. It is translated as CASSLPGVKNIQYF. This sequence joins TRBV28 and TRBJ2-4; possible D gene TRBD2, 6 bases. The ends were cut back, 2 bases at V and 3 bases at J, with 8 bases in the middle. This CDR3 region has 14 residues. Germline assignment: CDR1 MDHEN and CDR2 SYDVKM.